This TCR beta chain was found in a study of cytomegalovirus exposure and HLA in healthy donors. Study-wide points: Despite most TCR sequences being rare, some public TCRs occurred in many donors.

This CDR3 is built from 15 residues. Germline CDR1 is SGHTA and CDR2 is FQGTGA. With 3 bases removed from V and 3 bases from J, the gap between germline ends came to 13 bases. To note about this clone: Antigen specificity is unknown.

PCR primers comprised 60 Vbeta and 13 Jbeta primers. The data were produced by immunoSEQ multiplex PCR, yet TCRdb's version contains in-frame clones alone and is incomplete. Of about 97,000 clones in the sample, about four fifths were seen once. The V and J genes are TRBV7-3 and TRBJ2-3; tentative D call: TRBD2 (5 bases). Sequences were obtained from PBMCs. The sequence was obtained from a middle-aged man in good health and CMV-seropositive. DNA for the CDR3: TGTGCCAGCAGCTTCCTCCTAGGCGGGACAGATACGCAGTATTTT. It encodes CASSFLLGGTDTQYF. Drawing the rest from reference TRBV7-3 and TRBJ2-3, the complete variable domain is GAGVSQTPSNKVTEKGKYVELRCDPISGHTALYWYRQSLGQGPEFLIYFQGTGAADDSGLPNDRFFAVRPEGSVSTLKIQRTERGDSAVYLCASSFLLGGTDTQYFGPGTRLTVL.